This TCR beta chain was recovered during a study of graft-versus-host responses after intestinal transplantation (dated by TCRdb to the early 2020s). Context from the whole study: The transplants that recipients got were multivisceral, liver-intestinal, or isolated intestinal. Anti-thymocyte globulin induction was given to all recipients, followed by maintenance tacrolimus and steroids for about 3 years. After intestinal transplantation, graft-versus-host and host-versus-graft alloreactive T cell clones were followed in the graft, circulation and bone marrow using bulk TCR-beta CDR3 sequencing. Alloreactive clones were identified by sequencing pre-transplant mixed lymphocyte reaction products and comparing them with unstimulated pre-transplant donor and recipient T cells. The cohort enrolled 20 to 30 intestinal transplant recipients, one of whom was a retransplant, and a few patients without pretransplant specimens were excluded. Donor T cell macrochimerism was defined as a peak of at least 4% donor T cells among recipient peripheral blood mononuclear cells. Instead of going to the commercial service, samples from a few later patients were sequenced in-house on an Illumina MiSeq and processed with MiXCR.

To isolate intraepithelial and lamina propria lymphocytes from graft specimens, dithiothreitol, EDTA incubations and collagenase D digestion were used. Serial intestinal graft biopsy specimens collected up to 600 days after transplant underwent bulk TCR-beta sequencing. Paper-wide results and their limitations: Early after transplant, peak levels of circulating GvH clones were found to be associated with declines in HvG clones. Patients with donor T cell macrochimerism had high GvH to HvG T cell clonal ratios in their allografts. GvH clones were detected in recipient bone marrow, and some of these GvH clones were observed earlier in ileal mucosa or blood, consistent with an intestinal mucosal origin. Conclusions were limited by the relatively low number and heterogeneity of intestinal transplant patients.

The library was generated by the immunoSEQ multiplex PCR assay. For most patients, genomic DNA was subjected to high-throughput TCR-beta CDR3 sequencing by Adaptive Biotechnologies. In the source study's methods: Adaptive's ImmunoSEQ software supplied the TCR sequencing data for around 19 patients, while MiXCR and VDJtools were used to process a few other patients. CDR3 nucleotide sequences shared by donor and recipient were removed because the origin of these sequences could not be assigned. At least 2-fold expansion over unstimulated cells and a minimum CFSE-low frequency of 0.002% (template counts) or 0.001% (read counts) were required for clones to be classified as alloreactive. A clone was considered mappable if detected in the sequenced pre-transplant spleen, lymph node, or MLR CFSE-low populations of the donor or recipient. The cumulative frequency of alloreactive clones was calculated as a percentage of all sequences, weighted by copy number. As stored in TCRdb, this immuneACCESS dataset retains in-frame rearrangements with V and J assigned. A fraction of the clones does not appear; measured against another copy, unresolved V genes explain less than half of the discrepancy, and the remainder lacks a known reason. The DNA was the basis for D and trimming; V, J and clone size are from that table. The sample table contains 15,000 or so clones; only one count was recorded for around 77% of them. 3.9% of the sample comes from the top ten.

On this clone: Its antigen target is currently unknown. The input lacks base qualities; no much larger clone sits a single base away.

Here the sequenced sample was ileum tissue, taken approximately 27 days after intestinal transplant. This TCR was sampled from a human patient who received an intestinal transplant, so some T cells may come from the graft donor.

The CDR3 reads CATAGLVGWANVLTF. The nucleotide sequence reads TGTGCCACCGCCGGCCTAGTTGGATGGGCCAACGTCCTGACTTTC. This chain is built from TRBV19 and TRBJ2-6; no D gene can be assigned with confidence. In the germline V gene (reference sequence), CDR1 corresponds to LNHDA and CDR2 to SQIVND. V is pared back by 10 bases and J by 5 bases, with 18 bases lying between the germline termini. The CDR3 runs 15 amino acids, cysteine and phenylalanine included. Just CDR3 DNA is preserved here, 45 bases in frame from base 1.